This TCR beta chain was identified during a study of multiple sclerosis patients with progressive multifocal leukoencephalopathy. Findings and limits, study-wide: Expanded clones at PML onset predated and persisted through natalizumab therapy.

A remark on this clone: No antigen is known for it.

Time point indicated: before natalizumab initiation. The germline V gene has CDR1 SGHDT and CDR2 YYEEEE. V gave up 1 base and J gave up 6 bases, with 6 bases separating them. The CDR3 is 12 residues long. Profiled with immunoSEQ multiplex PCR; TCRdb holds only in-frame clones, not every one. The sample has some 30,000 clones, around nine tenths seen once; the top ten hold approximately 1%. Source material: PBMCs. This clonotype originated in a human donor with multiple sclerosis. This chain connects TRBV5-6 to TRBJ2-3, with D hard to call. In nucleotides, the CDR3 is TGTGCCAGCAGCTTGTGGCAGGATACGCAGTATTTT. It codes for CASSLWQDTQYF.